Following are 32 T cell receptor beta chains from one sample sequenced in a study of early T cells in non-severe SARS-CoV-2 infection (dated by TCRdb to about 2021). Preparation of the library involved 5' RACE. TCRdb lists the instrument as NextSeq 500. The public sequencing data were trimmed at Q25 with fastp and processed into clonotypes with MiXCR by TCRdb, which kept only in-frame beta chains. Every entry covers one CDR3 protein and lists the most common genes and DNA from its rows. For this sample there are roughly 32,000 distinct CDR3 sequences; around 7% appear just once. Over 35% of the sample is held by the ten biggest clonotypes. The sample comprised whole blood. The receptors stem from an adult who was a healthcare worker with PCR-confirmed SARS-CoV-2 infection or an uninfected control (not recorded which).

A note on this clonotype: Given a much more abundant clone one base away, this may be a read error. This chain joins TRBV30 and TRBJ2-7; D might be TRBD1 (6 bases). V dropped 5 bases and J dropped 5 bases, with 13 bases sitting between them. The CDR3 spans 12 residues. Germline CDR1 GTSNPN, CDR2 SVGIG (reference sequence). CDR3 amino acids: CAWCRNRDEQYF. Written as DNA, the CDR3 is TGTGCCTGGTGCAGGAACAGGGACGAGCAGTACTTC.

This chain joins TRBV19 and TRBJ1-2, with a weak D call TRBD1 (6 bases). Germline V gene lookup returns CDR1 LNHDA and CDR2 SQIVND (reference sequence). V shed 9 bases and J shed 2 bases, with 19 bases lying between them. The CDR3 totals 15 residues. This CDR3 reads CASQPRGVLNYGYTF. The DNA of the CDR3 is TGTGCCAGCCAACCAAGGGGGGTGTTAAACTATGGCTACACCTTC.

This clonotype appeared many times. The chain has TRBV6-2 or TRBV6-3 and TRBJ2-4; 13 nucleotides line up with TRBD2. This CDR3 is built from 16 residues. V shed 4 bases, J shed 8 bases, and the junction held 8 bases outside the gene matches. Germline V gene sequence: CDR1 MNHEY, CDR2 SVGEGT. As DNA, the CDR3 is TGTGCCAGCAGTTCAAGACTAGCGGGGGGCCAGCACATTCAGTACTTC. This codes for CASSSRLAGGQHIQYF.

This clonotype was observed a handful of times. The V call is TRBV19, the J call TRBJ2-7; D not resolved. Germline CDR1 LNHDA, CDR2 SQIVND (reference sequence). The CDR3 sequence is 15 residues long. V was cut by 3 bases and J by 3 bases, with 15 bases left in between. The CDR3 DNA reads TGTGCCAGTAGTATTTCTTTGGGTTTCGGCTACGAGCAGTACTTC. It translates to CASSISLGFGYEQYF.

Ten or more counts support this clonotype. The CDR3 DNA follows: TGCAGTGCTAGAGACTCCGACAGGGGTGGAAACACCATATATTTT. It codes for CSARDSDRGGNTIYF. The rearrangement links TRBV20-1 to TRBJ1-3; TRBD1 matches 8 bases. CDR3 size: 15 residues. CDR1 and CDR2 from the germline V gene are DFQATT and SNEGSKA (reference sequence). V was pared by 0 bases and J by 3 bases, with 4 bases of the junction left unmatched.

This clonotype appeared many times. This chain uses TRBV12-3 or TRBV12-4 with TRBJ2-3, with D possibly being TRBD1 (5 bases). CDR3 length: 14 residues. V lost 1 base and J 1 base, leaving 6 bases between the germline ends. Written as DNA, the CDR3 is TGTGCCAGCAGTTTAGACAGGCGCACAGATACGCAGTATTTT. This codes for CASSLDRRTDTQYF.

This clonotype was observed many times. The rearrangement joins TRBV7-2 to TRBJ1-1; TRBD1 might be the D (5 bases). V lost 5 bases to trimming and J lost 0 bases, with 25 bases between them. Germline CDR1 SGHTA, CDR2 FQGNSA. The CDR3 loop spans 19 amino acids. CDR3 DNA: TGTGCCAGCAGCCAACGCCATGACAGTGCCAGCAGAATGAACACTGAAGCTTTCTTT. Translating it yields CASSQRHDSASRMNTEAFF.

The table lists this clonotype with a count of one. A read error may explain this, as a much larger clone is one base away. This chain joins TRBV12-3 or TRBV12-4 and TRBJ2-5, with 7 bases fitting TRBD1. CDR3 length: 14 amino acids. CDR3 residues: CANSLAGTEETQYF. The CDR3 DNA is TGTGCCAACAGTTTAGCAGGGACAGAAGAGACCCAGTACTTC.

The chain employs TRBV9 and TRBJ1-1; TRBD1 might be the D (5 bases). Looked up from germline, CDR1 is SGDLS and CDR2 is YYNGEE. The CDR3 length is 15 residues. Between the trimmed V and J ends, which lost 1 base and 1 base, there was a span of 11 bases. The CDR3 here is CASSVRAGPNTEAFF. As DNA, the CDR3 is TGTGCCAGCAGCGTAAGGGCAGGGCCGAACACTGAAGCTTTCTTT.

This chain links TRBV6-2 or TRBV6-3 with TRBJ2-1; TRBD2 agrees at 12 bases. The ends lost 0 bases at V and 9 bases at J; junction bases unmatched: 15. The germline V gene encodes CDR1 MNHEY and CDR2 SVGEGT. The CDR3 totals 19 residues. CDR3 DNA sequence: TGTGCCAGCAGTTACTCGACCGCTAGCGGGGGGGATTTTAAAGTTGAGCAGTTCTTC. Its protein product is CASSYSTASGGDFKVEQFF.

V and J are TRBV5-8 and TRBJ2-1; D is uncertain. CDR1 is SGHTS, CDR2 YDEGEE, per germline. With 4 bases removed from V and 7 bases from J, the gap between germline ends came to 15 bases. The CDR3 has 14 residues. CDR3 nucleotide sequence: TGTGCCAGCAGCCCCCTGCGGTGGGATAATGAGCAGTTCTTC. Its translation: CASSPLRWDNEQFF.

This clonotype was found a few times. Relative to the germline gene, one junction end is altered; a read error may explain this. The V and J genes are TRBV5-5 and TRBJ1-1; D is unclear. The CDR3 is 13 residues long. Germline V CDR1 and CDR2: SGHKS, YYEKEE (reference sequence). The CDR3 region has the DNA TGTGCCAGCAGCTTTAGTACAGCCACTGAAGTTTTCTTT. It codes for CASSFSTATEVFF.

As regards this clonotype: A much larger clone sits a single nucleotide away, making a read error possible. The chain has TRBV7-9 and TRBJ1-6; D not certain. Germline CDR1 is SEHNR and CDR2 is FQNEAQ (reference sequence). This CDR3 has 16 amino acids. In DNA form, the CDR3 reads TGTGCCAGCAACAACTACCCCGACGCAGTGGATTCACCCATCCACTTT. It codes for CASNNYPDAVDSPIHF.

This clonotype was counted at least ten times. The chain employs TRBV7-2 and TRBJ2-2; the match to TRBD2 covers 9 bases. Trimming took 8 bases from V and 5 from J; bases not matched to a gene: 9. Germline CDR1 SGHTA, CDR2 FQGNSA. CDR3 length: 15 amino acids. CDR3 coding DNA: TGTGCCAGCGGACCCCTAGCGGGACTAACCGGGGAGCTGTTTTTT. Its translation is CASGPLAGLTGELFF.

The chain employs TRBV20-1 and TRBJ2-1; 9 bases agree with TRBD2. CDR1 and CDR2 from the germline V gene are DFQATT and SNEGSKA (reference sequence). This CDR3 contains 15 residues. Trimming cost V 6 bases and J 6 bases; bases outside gene matches: 12. The CDR3 is CSAPAGSGSGNEQFF. The CDR3 coding sequence is TGCAGTGCCCCCGCAGGTAGCGGGAGTGGCAATGAGCAGTTCTTC.

This clonotype was counted many times. The V gene is TRBV28, the J gene TRBJ2-3; 8 bases map to TRBD2. V dropped 6 bases and J dropped 6; count of bases not matched to a gene: 8. Looked up from germline, CDR1 is MDHEN and CDR2 is SYDVKM. The CDR3 contains 14 residues. In DNA, the CDR3 is TGTGCCAGCAGCTTGTCGGGAGGGCTTGATACGCAGTATTTT. Translation: CASSLSGGLDTQYF. Using reference TRBV28 and TRBJ2-3 for the parts outside the CDR3, the full variable domain is DVKVTQSSRYLVKRTGEKVFLECVQDMDHENMFWYRQDPGLGLRLIYFSYDVKMKEKGDIPEGYSVSREKKERFSLILESASTNQTSMYLCASSLSGGLDTQYFGPGTRLTVL.

There are many counts of this clonotype. The V gene is TRBV19, the J gene TRBJ2-3; D might be TRBD1 or TRBD2, each matching 5 bases. Trimming shortened V by 5 bases and J by 4 bases, and 13 bases separated the two germline ends. CDR3 length equals 14 residues. Looked up from germline, CDR1 is LNHDA and CDR2 is SQIVND (reference sequence). The CDR3 coding sequence is TGTGCCAGTAGTTTTCGGGGCAGCTCAGATACGCAGTATTTT. Its translation is CASSFRGSSDTQYF.

The sample holds many counts of this clonotype. V and J are TRBV14 and TRBJ1-4; 10 positions match TRBD1. The CDR3 runs 14 residues. The germline V gene encodes CDR1 SGHDN and CDR2 FVKESK. V lost 4 bases to trimming and J lost 8 bases; unmatched junction nucleotides: 4. The CDR3 DNA reads TGTGCCAGCAGCCCTCGGACAGGGGGAGAAAAACTGTTTTTT. It encodes CASSPRTGGEKLFF.

The chain couples TRBV2 to TRBJ1-1; maybe TRBD1 (5 bases). Per germline, CDR1 SNHLY and CDR2 FYNNEI. The CDR3 runs to 13 residues. V lost 4 bases, J lost 2 bases, and 8 bases lay in between. DNA of the CDR3: TGTGCCAGCAGTGGTAGGGGAAACACTGAAGCTTTCTTT. Translated, it gives CASSGRGNTEAFF.

This clonotype came up a few times. The genes are TRBV5-1 and TRBJ1-2, with 8 bases identical to TRBD1. There are 15 residues in the CDR3. With V trimmed by 4 bases and J by 8 bases, 13 bases remained unmatched. Germline values: CDR1 SGHRS, CDR2 YFSETQ. CDR3: CASSTGQGSGAGYTF. The CDR3 DNA follows: TGCGCCAGCAGCACCGGACAGGGATCGGGGGCCGGCTACACCTTC.

This clonotype was detected many times. The chain joins TRBV5-1 to TRBJ2-4; 8 nucleotides match TRBD1. The CDR3 is 14 residues long. The trim removed 3 bases at V and 5 bases at J, leaving 4 bases unmatched. Per the germline V gene, CDR1 is SGHRS and CDR2 is YFSETQ. CDR3 sequence reads: CASSWGTGQNIQYF. Here the CDR3 DNA reads TGCGCCAGCAGCTGGGGGACAGGACAAAACATTCAGTACTTC.

This clonotype was found many times. CDR3 in DNA: TGTGCCAGTTCCCCAACCACAGATACGCAGTATTTT. Its translation: CASSPTTDTQYF. V gene TRBV19 combines with J gene TRBJ2-3; D call uncertain. V dropped 8 bases and J dropped 2 bases, with 8 bases sitting between them. CDR3 length: 12 amino acids. Germline-derived CDR1 and CDR2 are LNHDA and SQIVND (reference sequence).

Worth noting for this clonotype: A clone one base away is much larger, so this may be a read error. The rearrangement links TRBV25-1 to TRBJ2-1, with D perhaps matching TRBD2 (6 bases). Germline CDR1 reads MGHDK; CDR2 reads SYGVNS. The CDR3 is 15 residues long. CDR3 sequence (DNA): TGTGCCAGCAGTACCATAGGCGGGAACTACAATAAGCAGTTCTTC. This encodes CASSTIGGNYNKQFF.

Here the CDR3 DNA reads TGCAGTGCTAGAGCCCCGCCAGCCTGGGCTTCGGAGCAGTACTTC. Its protein is CSARAPPAWASEQYF. The chain carries TRBV20-1 and TRBJ2-7; D is unclear. This CDR3 contains 15 residues. V was pared by 1 base and J by 7 bases, with 20 bases between. The germline V gene has CDR1 DFQATT and CDR2 SNEGSKA (reference sequence).

At least ten counts were recorded for this clonotype. The chain combines TRBV5-1 with TRBJ2-1, with TRBD2 matching 11 bases. Germline V gene data show CDR1 as SGHRS and CDR2 as YFSETQ. This CDR3 contains 17 residues. Trimming at V came to 4 bases and at J to 8 bases, leaving 14 bases not matched to a gene. CDR3 sequence (DNA): TGCGCCAGCAGCCTCCACGGTAGCGGGGGGGCCATGGATGAGCAGTTCTTC. Its translation: CASSLHGSGGAMDEQFF.

This clonotype was seen ten or more times. V gene TRBV24-1 combines with J gene TRBJ2-1; D may match TRBD1 or TRBD2 (7 bases each). Deletions cut 9 bases from V and 2 bases from J, with 10 bases between. Looked up from germline, CDR1 is KGHDR and CDR2 is SFDVKD. This CDR3 has 13 residues. CDR3 region: CATQGGTYNEQFF. The CDR3 coding sequence is TGTGCCACCCAGGGGGGGACCTACAATGAGCAGTTCTTC.

The genes are TRBV19 and TRBJ1-2; D is ambiguous. V lost 5 bases to trimming and J lost 2 bases, with 9 bases between them. The CDR3 runs to 13 residues. Germline V gene lookup returns CDR1 LNHDA and CDR2 SQIVND (reference sequence). The CDR3 spells CASSVRFNYGYTF. In nucleotides, the CDR3 is TGTGCCAGTAGTGTTCGGTTCAACTATGGCTACACCTTC.

The rearrangement joins TRBV7-2 to TRBJ1-1; D gene uncertain. The CDR3 sequence is 13 residues long. CDR1 and CDR2 (germline): SGHTA, FQGNSA. V lost 5 bases and J 1 base, leaving 8 bases between the germline ends. The CDR3 loop reads CASSLIQNTEAFF. CDR3 coding DNA: TGTGCCAGCAGCCTAATACAGAACACTGAAGCTTTCTTT.

This clonotype has a count of ten or more. The V and J genes are TRBV15 and TRBJ2-2; D gene ambiguous. With 1 base removed from V and 1 base from J, the gap between germline ends came to 7 bases. CDR1 is LNHNV, CDR2 YYDKDF, per germline (reference sequence). The CDR3 is made up of 15 amino acids. As DNA, the CDR3 is TGTGCCACCAGCAGAGGGGCCATGAACACCGGGGAGCTGTTTTTT. The encoded protein is CATSRGAMNTGELFF.

This clonotype was recorded many times. V and J are TRBV3-1 and TRBJ2-1; no clear D gene. Trimming took off 0 bases at V and 3 bases at J, with 12 bases between the two ends. The germline V gene encodes CDR1 LGHDT and CDR2 YNNKEL (reference sequence). This CDR3 has 16 amino acids. The CDR3 DNA is TGTGCCAGCAGCCAAGATACCTCCCCCTTCTACAATGAGCAGTTCTTC. Translating gives CASSQDTSPFYNEQFF.

The sample holds many counts of this clonotype. The chain recombines TRBV7-9 with TRBJ2-5; 9 positions match TRBD2. With V trimmed by 2 bases and J by 2 bases, 3 bases remained unmatched. This CDR3 has 15 amino acids. Germline V gene lookup returns CDR1 SEHNR and CDR2 FQNEAQ (reference sequence). CDR3 bases: TGTGCCAGCAGCTTAAGCCTAGCGGGACAAGAGACCCAGTACTTC. This translates into CASSLSLAGQETQYF.

This clonotype was seen ten or more times. J is TRBJ2-7 and V is TRBV7-2; D gene uncertain. Per the germline V gene, CDR1 is SGHTA and CDR2 is FQGNSA. The CDR3 has 13 residues. The V end lost 5 bases, the J end lost 2 bases, and 10 bases lay between the germline ends. The chain's CDR3 is CASSNIPAYEQYF. The CDR3 nucleotides are TGTGCCAGCAGCAATATCCCAGCCTACGAGCAGTACTTC.